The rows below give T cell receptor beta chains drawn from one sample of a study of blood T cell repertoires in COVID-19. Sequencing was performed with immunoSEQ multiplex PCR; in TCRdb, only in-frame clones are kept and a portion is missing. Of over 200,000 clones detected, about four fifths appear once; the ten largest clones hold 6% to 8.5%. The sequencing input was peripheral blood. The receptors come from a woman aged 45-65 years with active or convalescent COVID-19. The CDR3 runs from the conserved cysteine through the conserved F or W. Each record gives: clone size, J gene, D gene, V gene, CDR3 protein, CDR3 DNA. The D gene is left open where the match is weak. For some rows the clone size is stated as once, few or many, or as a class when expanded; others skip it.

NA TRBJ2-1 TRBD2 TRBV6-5 CASSYGLADLYNEQFF TGTGCCAGCAGTTACGGACTAGCGGACCTCTACAATGAGCAGTTCTTC
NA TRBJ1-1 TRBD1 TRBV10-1 CASSERDRDTEAFF TGCGCCAGCAGTGAGAGGGACAGGGACACTGAAGCTTTCTTT
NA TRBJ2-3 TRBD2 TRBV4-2 CASSHTSEPTDTQYF TGTGCCAGCAGCCATACTAGCGAGCCCACAGATACGCAGTATTTT
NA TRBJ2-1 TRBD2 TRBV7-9 CASSRPPSGKSSYNEQFF TGTGCCAGCAGCCGACCCCCTAGCGGGAAGAGCTCCTACAATGAGCAGTTCTTC
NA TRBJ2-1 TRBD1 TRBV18 CASSLGQGAYNEQFF TGTGCCAGCTCACTAGGACAGGGGGCGTACAATGAGCAGTTCTTC
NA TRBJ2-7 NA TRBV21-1 CASIIPTTGAIYEQYF TGTGCCAGCATTATCCCCACGACAGGGGCAATCTACGAGCAGTACTTC
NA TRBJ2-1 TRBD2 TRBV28 CASRTSGRGRGEQFF TGTGCCAGCAGGACTAGCGGGAGAGGCAGGGGTGAGCAGTTCTTC
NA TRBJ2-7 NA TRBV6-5 CASSYSTDRWEQYF TGTGCCAGCAGTTACTCGACAGACCGCTGGGAGCAGTACTTC
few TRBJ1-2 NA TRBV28 CASSHQTTGQRSVTF TGTGCCAGCAGTCACCAAACCACAGGGCAGCGGAGTGTCACCTTC
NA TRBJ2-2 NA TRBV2 CASSSDKQNTGELFF TGTGCCAGCAGTTCGGACAAGCAGAACACCGGGGAGCTGTTTTTT
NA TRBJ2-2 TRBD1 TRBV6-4 CASNGQVCGELFF TGTGCCAGCAATGGACAGGTTTGCGGGGAGCTGTTTTTT
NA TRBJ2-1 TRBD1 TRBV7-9 CASSSGQGEFF TGTGCCAGCAGCTCAGGACAGGGGGAGTTCTTC
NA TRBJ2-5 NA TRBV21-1 CASGGEETQYF TGTGCCAGCGGTGGAGAAGAGACCCAGTACTTC
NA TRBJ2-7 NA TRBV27 CASSLSQGIRKQYF TGTGCCAGCAGTTTATCGCAGGGAATTCGAAAGCAGTACTTC
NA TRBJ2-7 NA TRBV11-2 CASSLDSPGPYEQYF TGTGCCAGCAGCTTAGATTCCCCGGGTCCCTACGAGCAGTACTTC
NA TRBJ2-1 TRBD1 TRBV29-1 CSVGRTGSSYNEQFF TGCAGCGTTGGGCGGACAGGGAGCTCCTACAATGAGCAGTTCTTC
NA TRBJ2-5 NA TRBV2 CASGGDRQETQYF TGTGCCAGCGGCGGGGACAGACAAGAGACCCAGTACTTC
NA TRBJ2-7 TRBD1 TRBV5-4 CASSRATGTGGSYEQYF TGTGCCAGCAGCCGCGCGACCGGGACAGGGGGGAGTTACGAGCAGTACTTC
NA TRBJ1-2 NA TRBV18 CASSPATGSYGYTF TGTGCCAGCTCACCTGCTACTGGGAGCTATGGCTACACCTTC
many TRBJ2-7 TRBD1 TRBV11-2 CASSSGQDPEQYF TGTGCCAGCAGCTCTGGACAGGACCCCGAGCAGTACTTC
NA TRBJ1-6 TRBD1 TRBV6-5 CASEQGASSPLHF TGTGCCAGCGAACAGGGGGCGTCATCACCCCTCCACTTT
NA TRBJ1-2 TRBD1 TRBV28 CASSFWDRDEGYTF TGTGCCAGCTCATTCTGGGACAGGGACGAAGGCTACACCTTC
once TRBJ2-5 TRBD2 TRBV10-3 CAITSGSTETQYF TGTGCCATCACTAGCGGGAGCACAGAGACCCAGTACTTC
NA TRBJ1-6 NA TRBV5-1 CASRGDSSYNSPLHF TGCGCCAGCAGGGGAGATAGCTCCTATAATTCACCCCTCCACTTT
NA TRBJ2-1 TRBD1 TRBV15 CATSREGTGLEEQFF TGTGCCACCAGCAGAGAAGGGACAGGGCTCGAAGAGCAGTTCTTC
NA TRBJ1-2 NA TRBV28 CASSSGGAYGYTF TGTGCCAGCAGTTCTGGAGGGGCCTATGGCTACACCTTC
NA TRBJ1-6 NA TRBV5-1 CASSPSTGNNSPLHF TGCGCCAGCAGCCCATCAACAGGGAACAATTCACCCCTCCACTTT
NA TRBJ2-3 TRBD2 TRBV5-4 CASSLRLAGGGRTDTQYF TGTGCCAGCAGCTTAAGACTAGCGGGAGGAGGGAGGACAGATACGCAGTATTTT
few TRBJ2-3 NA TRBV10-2 CASNRDTSVDTQYF TGCGCCAGCAACCGGGACACCTCAGTAGATACGCAGTATTTT
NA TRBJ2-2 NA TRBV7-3 CASSLTQRSGELFF TGTGCCAGCAGCTTAACACAGCGGTCTGGGGAGCTGTTTTTT
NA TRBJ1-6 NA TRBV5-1 CASSRTGSYNSPLHF TGCGCCAGCAGCCGTACGGGCTCCTATAATTCACCCCTCCACTTT
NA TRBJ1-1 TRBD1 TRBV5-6 CASSASTGRNTEAFF TGTGCCAGCAGCGCGTCGACAGGGCGGAACACTGAAGCTTTCTTT
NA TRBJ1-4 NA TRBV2 CASTIKGNSWGRNEKLFF TGTGCCAGCACCATTAAGGGGAACTCTTGGGGGCGTAATGAAAAACTGTTTTTT
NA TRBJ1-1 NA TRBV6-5 CASSLRGPGNAEAFF TGTGCCAGCAGCCTCAGGGGCCCTGGGAATGCTGAAGCTTTCTTT
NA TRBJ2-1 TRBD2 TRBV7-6 CASSLARTSGRSNEQFF TGTGCCAGCAGCTTAGCCCGGACTAGCGGGAGAAGCAATGAGCAGTTCTTC
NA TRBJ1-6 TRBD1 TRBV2 CASGFRGRKNSPLHF TGTGCCAGCGGGTTCAGGGGGCGCAAGAATTCACCCCTCCACTTT
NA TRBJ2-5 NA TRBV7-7 CASSSVVRETQYF TGTGCCAGCAGCTCGGTCGTACGGGAGACCCAGTACTTC
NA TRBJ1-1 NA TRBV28 CASSWVVPRTEAFF TGTGCCAGCAGTTGGGTAGTTCCGAGGACTGAAGCTTTCTTT
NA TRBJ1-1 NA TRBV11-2 CASSSLGGAGTEAFF TGTGCCAGCAGCTCTCTAGGGGGGGCAGGAACTGAAGCTTTCTTT
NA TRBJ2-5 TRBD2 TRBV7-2 CASSLGSGGGETQYF TGTGCCAGCAGCTTAGGGTCGGGGGGAGGAGAGACCCAGTACTTC